This TCR beta chain was recovered during a study of identical twins. Template switching supplied a universal primer site; unique molecular identifiers were carried on the cDNA. TCRdb reanalysed the 5' RACE reads using MiXCR and keeps one entry per CDR3 protein. The sample shows some 96,000 distinct CDR3 sequences, 5.5% to 7% of them seen only once. This clonotype was detected many times. The antigen is unknown. Germline V gives CDR1 ENHRY, CDR2 SYGVKD. This CDR3 region has 17 residues. V trimming: 3 bases; J trimming: 4 bases; junction bases outside the gene matches: 7. Study-level findings and limits: Compared with unrelated sharing, twin-shared out-of-frame alpha sequences had more low-probability sequences. The abundant beta clonotypes from cord blood had fewer insertions, and memory repertoires had none of this.

V gene TRBV10-3 combines with J gene TRBJ2-3, with TRBD2 identical over 13 bases. The sequence came from a woman aged 50 to 60 in good health. The source material was memory T cells sorted from blood. CDR3 loop: CAISERTSGSLADTQYF. CDR3 DNA sequence: TGTGCCATCAGTGAAAGGACTAGCGGGAGCCTCGCAGATACGCAGTATTTT.